This section outlines one T cell receptor beta chain sequence together with its context. Its cognate antigen is unknown. Trimming cost V 6 bases and J 3 bases, with 15 bases left between them. The germline V gene encodes CDR1 SNHLY and CDR2 FYNNEI. This CDR3 has 14 residues. Method: immunoSEQ multiplex PCR; TCRdb's copy keeps in-frame clones and lacks some. The sample has approximately 150,000 clones; roughly 89% are singletons. The sample is drawn from a study of T cell responses to AZD1222 COVID-19 vaccine. Study background: Second-dose intervals near 4 or 12 weeks were combined. General study points: Mostly white British, mostly female donors; authors suggested clonal diversity may be underestimated.

The specimen comprised peripheral blood, sampled on day 0 of AZD1222 vaccination. The receptor was derived from an adult in good health. The chain employs TRBV2 and TRBJ2-7; weak D call: TRBD2 (6 bases). CDR3 protein: CASSRRIADYEQYF. The DNA for the CDR3 is TGTGCCAGCAGCCGAAGAATAGCGGACTACGAGCAGTACTTC.